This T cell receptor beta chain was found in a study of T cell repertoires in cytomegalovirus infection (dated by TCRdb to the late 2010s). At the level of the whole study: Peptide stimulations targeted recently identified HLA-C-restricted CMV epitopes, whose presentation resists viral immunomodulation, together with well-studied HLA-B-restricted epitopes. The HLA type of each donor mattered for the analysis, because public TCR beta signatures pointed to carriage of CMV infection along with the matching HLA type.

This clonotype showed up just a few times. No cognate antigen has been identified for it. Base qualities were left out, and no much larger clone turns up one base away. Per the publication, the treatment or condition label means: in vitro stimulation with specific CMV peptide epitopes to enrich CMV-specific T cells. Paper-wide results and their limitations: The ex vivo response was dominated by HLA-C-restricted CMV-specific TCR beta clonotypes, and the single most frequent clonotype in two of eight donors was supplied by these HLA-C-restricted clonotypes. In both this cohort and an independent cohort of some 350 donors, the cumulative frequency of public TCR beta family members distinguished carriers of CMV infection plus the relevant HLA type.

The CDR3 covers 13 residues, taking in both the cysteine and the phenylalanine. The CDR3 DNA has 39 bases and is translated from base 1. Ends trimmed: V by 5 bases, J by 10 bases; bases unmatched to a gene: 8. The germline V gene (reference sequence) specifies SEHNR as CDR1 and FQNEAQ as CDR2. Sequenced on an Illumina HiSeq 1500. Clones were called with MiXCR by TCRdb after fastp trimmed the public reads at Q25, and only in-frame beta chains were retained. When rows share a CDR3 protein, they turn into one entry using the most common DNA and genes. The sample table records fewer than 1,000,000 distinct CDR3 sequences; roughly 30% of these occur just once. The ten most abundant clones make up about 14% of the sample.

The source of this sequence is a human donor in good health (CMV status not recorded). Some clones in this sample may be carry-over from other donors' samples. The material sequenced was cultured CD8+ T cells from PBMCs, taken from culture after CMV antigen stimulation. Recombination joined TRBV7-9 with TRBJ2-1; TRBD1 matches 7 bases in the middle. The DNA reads TGTGCCAGCAGCCGGACAGGCCGACCGGAGCAGTTCTTC. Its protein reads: CASSRTGRPEQFF.